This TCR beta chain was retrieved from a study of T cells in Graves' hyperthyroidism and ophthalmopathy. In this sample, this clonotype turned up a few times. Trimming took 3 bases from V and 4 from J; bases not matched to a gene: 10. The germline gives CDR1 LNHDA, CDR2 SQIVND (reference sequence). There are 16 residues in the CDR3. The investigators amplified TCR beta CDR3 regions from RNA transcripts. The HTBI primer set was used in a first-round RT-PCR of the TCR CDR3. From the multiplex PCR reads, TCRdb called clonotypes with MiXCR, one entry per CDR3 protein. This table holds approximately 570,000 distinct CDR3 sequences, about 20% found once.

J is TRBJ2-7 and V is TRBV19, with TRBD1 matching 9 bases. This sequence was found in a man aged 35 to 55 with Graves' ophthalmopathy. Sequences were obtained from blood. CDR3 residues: CASSIPGTGSSYEQYF. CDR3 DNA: TGTGCCAGTAGTATCCCCGGGACAGGGTCAAGTTACGAGCAGTACTTC.